The next 21 T cell receptor beta chains were all read from a single sample in a study of identical twins. MiXCR, run by TCRdb on the 5' RACE reads, gives a single entry per CDR3 protein. This sample yields 350,000 to 500,000 distinct CDR3 sequences, of which approximately 17% are seen a single time; around 10% belongs to the top ten. The source material was naive T cells sorted from blood. The origin of the receptors is a man over 45 in good health.

In this sample, this clonotype turned up once. J is TRBJ1-1 and V is TRBV20-1; D ambiguous. The germline V and J ends were trimmed by 6 bases and 8 bases, with 16 bases remaining between them. The CDR3 runs 12 residues. Germline loops: CDR1 DFQATT, CDR2 SNEGSKA (reference sequence). The CDR3, as DNA: TGCAGTGCCATGACTGGGAGGGAAGAAGCTTTCTTT. Translation gives CSAMTGREEAFF.

The V call is TRBV6-1, the J call TRBJ2-2; TRBD1 or TRBD2 may be the D gene (5 bases each). Germline V gene data show CDR1 as MNHNS and CDR2 as SASEGT. CDR3 size: 17 residues. V shed 6 bases and J shed 5 bases, with 22 bases lying between them. In nucleotides, the CDR3 is TGTGCCAGCAGCCCCAATAGGGACCCTTTTCGAACCGGGGAGCTGTTTTTT. It yields the protein CASSPNRDPFRTGELFF.

This clonotype was seen more than once but under ten times. V gene TRBV20-1 combines with J gene TRBJ1-1, with 7 bases aligning to TRBD1. CDR3 length equals 14 residues. Per germline, CDR1 DFQATT and CDR2 SNEGSKA (reference sequence). The junction had 11 bases not matched to a gene; V was cut back by 5 bases and J by 5 bases. DNA of the CDR3: TGCAGTGCTCCGGAGGGGGCTAAGAGGACTGAAGCTTTCTTT. Protein: CSAPEGAKRTEAFF.

This clonotype was counted only a few times. This chain uses TRBV20-1 with TRBJ2-5, with D perhaps assigned TRBD1 or TRBD2 (5 bases each). CDR1 is DFQATT and CDR2 is SNEGSKA in the germline V gene (reference sequence). The CDR3 covers 14 residues. Trimming shortened V by 0 bases and J by 5 bases, and 13 bases separated the two germline ends. The CDR3 bases are TGCAGTGCTAGAGAACCGGGACGGGTCGAGACCCAGTACTTC. Amino acids: CSAREPGRVETQYF.

V gene TRBV5-1 combines with J gene TRBJ1-1; D might be TRBD1 (5 bases). Germline V CDR1 and CDR2: SGHRS, YFSETQ. V lost 2 bases and J 1 base, leaving 9 bases between the germline ends. CDR3 length: 14 residues. CDR3 region: CASSFRDGNTEAFF. DNA for the CDR3: TGCGCCAGCAGCTTCCGGGACGGGAACACTGAAGCTTTCTTT.

CDR3 in amino acids: CASSFSLTRNEQFF. CDR3 nucleotides: TGTGCCAGCAGTTTCTCTCTTACGAGGAATGAGCAGTTCTTC. The chain has TRBV28 and TRBJ2-1; D uncertain. This CDR3 is built from 14 residues. Germline-derived CDR1 and CDR2 are MDHEN and SYDVKM. The V end was cut by 3 bases, the J end by 7 bases, with 13 bases between.

The chain employs TRBV6-1 and TRBJ2-7; the match to TRBD2 covers 12 bases. Losses at the gene ends were 5 bases for V and 6 bases for J; bases not matched to a gene: 14. The CDR3 length is 17 residues. CDR1 and CDR2 from the germline V gene are MNHNS and SASEGT. CDR3 nucleotide sequence: TGTGCCAGCAGTCCAAATCTAGCGGGAGGGCCATCTGGCGAGCAGTACTTC. Amino acids: CASSPNLAGGPSGEQYF.

The genes are TRBV6-1 and TRBJ2-1, with D possibly being TRBD2 (5 bases). This CDR3 region has 15 residues. V lost 6 bases and J lost 6, with 18 bases in between. Germline V gene data show CDR1 as MNHNS and CDR2 as SASEGT. The DNA of the CDR3 is TGTGCCAGCAGCCACCCGGGAACCGCACGCAATGAGCAGTTCTTC. Protein sequence: CASSHPGTARNEQFF.

The V call is TRBV14, the J call TRBJ2-5, with 9 bases matching TRBD2. Germline CDR1 SGHDN, CDR2 FVKESK. The CDR3 totals 14 residues. V lost 4 bases and J lost 4; bases outside the gene matches: 4. The CDR3: CASSLTSGVETQYF. The CDR3 DNA reads TGTGCCAGCAGCCTGACTAGCGGAGTAGAGACCCAGTACTTC. Variable domain in full (rest from reference TRBV14 and TRBJ2-5): EAGVTQFPSHSVIEKGQTVTLRCDPISGHDNLYWYRRVMGKEIKFLLHFVKESKQDESGMPNNRFLAERTGGTYSTLKVQPAELEDSGVYFCASSLTSGVETQYFGPGTRLLVL.

This clonotype was seen a handful of times. The rearrangement joins TRBV5-4 to TRBJ1-2; no clear D. CDR1 SGHNT and CDR2 YYREEE come from the germline V gene (reference sequence). The CDR3 is made up of 15 amino acids. V shed 2 bases and J shed 6 bases, with 17 bases lying between them. In nucleotides, the CDR3 is TGTGCCAGCAGCTTCTCCGCTTCAATACCGGATGGCTACACCTTC. It translates to CASSFSASIPDGYTF.

The CDR3 nucleotides read TGCAGCGCTGCGGGACTAGCGGACTACACAGATACGCAGTATTTT. This gives the protein CSAAGLADYTDTQYF. The chain links TRBV29-1 to TRBJ2-3; 11 nucleotides line up with TRBD2. Germline V gives CDR1 SQVTM, CDR2 ANQGSEA. V lost 7 bases to trimming and J lost 2 bases; unmatched junction nucleotides: 8. This CDR3 region has 15 residues.

This chain joins TRBV4-3 and TRBJ2-7; D is tentatively TRBD1 or TRBD2 (5 bases each). Trimming left V 0 bases short and J 7 bases short, with 19 bases between. The CDR3 has 16 residues. In germline, CDR1 is LGHNA, CDR2 YSLEER. For the CDR3, the DNA is TGCGCCAGCAGCCAAGATTGGTCCAGGGAAGAGGGGGAGCAGTACTTC. Amino acids: CASSQDWSREEGEQYF.

V is TRBV7-3 and J is TRBJ2-1, with 8 nucleotides matching TRBD2. The CDR3 has 17 amino acids. J was trimmed by 2 bases and V by 2 bases; bases with no gene match: 8. Germline values: CDR1 SGHTA, CDR2 FQGTGA. The CDR3 DNA follows: TGTGCCAGCAGCTTATCGTCTCGGGGGGGAACCTACAATGAGCAGTTCTTC. This codes for CASSLSSRGGTYNEQFF.

The table lists this clonotype with a few counts. The gene calls are TRBV11-2 and TRBJ2-7; D is perhaps TRBD2 (6 bases). Germline loops: CDR1 SGHAT, CDR2 FQNNGV. The V gene lost 0 bases and the J gene lost 6 bases, with 9 bases spanning the gap. This CDR3 comprises 13 residues. The CDR3 DNA follows: TGTGCCAGCAGCTTAGATAACGGGGGCGAGCAGTACTTC. It codes for CASSLDNGGEQYF.

This chain uses TRBV6-2 or TRBV6-3 with TRBJ1-2; D is ambiguous. CDR3 size: 13 residues. V lost 2 bases and J lost 7, with 11 bases in between. From germline, CDR1 is MNHEY and CDR2 SVGEGT. The CDR3 region is CASSYQASAGYTF. The DNA of the CDR3 is TGTGCCAGCAGTTACCAAGCCTCGGCTGGCTACACCTTC.

As DNA, the CDR3 is TGTGCCAGCAGTTTAAACGCTTTGACTGAAGCTTTCTTT. Amino acids: CASSLNALTEAFF. The chain joins TRBV27 to TRBJ1-1; D is undetermined. The V end was cut by 2 bases, the J end by 5 bases, with 9 bases between. The CDR3 is 13 amino acids. Germline assignment: CDR1 MNHEY and CDR2 SMNVEV (reference sequence).

V usage is TRBV5-1 and J usage is TRBJ2-5, with D perhaps matching TRBD1 or TRBD2 (5 bases each). The CDR3 is made up of 15 amino acids. Germline V gene data show CDR1 as SGHRS and CDR2 as YFSETQ. V lost 4 bases and J 2 bases, leaving 15 bases between the germline ends. The DNA of the CDR3 is TGCGCCAGCAGCCCCGGGACGGGAAATCAAGAGACCCAGTACTTC. Its protein product is CASSPGTGNQETQYF. The whole variable domain, filled in from reference TRBV5-1 and TRBJ2-5, reads KAGVTQTPRYLIKTRGQQVTLSCSPISGHRSVSWYQQTPGQGLQFLFEYFSETQRNKGNFPGRFSGRQFSNSRSEMNVSTLELGDSALYLCASSPGTGNQETQYFGPGTRLLVL.

In this sample, this clonotype turned up a few times. The chain links TRBV5-1 to TRBJ2-1; 12 positions agree with TRBD1. Trimming cost V 0 bases and J 7 bases; bases outside gene matches: 11. This CDR3 spans 18 amino acids. Germline CDR1 reads SGHRS; CDR2 reads YFSETQ. In nucleotides, the CDR3 is TGCGCCAGCAGCTTGGCAAGGTGGGGACAGGGGGCAATGAATGAGCAGTTCTTC. Its translation: CASSLARWGQGAMNEQFF.

In its sample, this clonotype was seen many times. This rearrangement joins TRBV6-2 or TRBV6-3 to TRBJ2-1, with D perhaps assigned TRBD1 or TRBD2 (6 bases each). CDR3 length: 16 residues. V lost 4 bases and J lost 4, with 17 bases in between. CDR1 and CDR2 from the germline V gene are MNHEY and SVGEGT. The chain's CDR3 is CASSSTRGPFYNEQFF. In DNA, the CDR3 is TGTGCCAGCAGTTCCACCCGGGGGCCCTTTTACAATGAGCAGTTCTTC.

The rearrangement links TRBV20-1 to TRBJ2-4; maybe TRBD2 (6 bases). Trimming cost V 6 bases and J 0 bases, with 15 bases left between them. The V gene's germline CDR1 is DFQATT and CDR2 SNEGSKA (reference sequence). The CDR3 runs 15 residues. This CDR3 reads CSAGPLARAKNIQYF. The CDR3 bases are TGCAGTGCCGGACCTCTAGCGAGAGCCAAAAACATTCAGTACTTC.

This clonotype was counted between two and nine times. The J gene is TRBJ2-5, the V gene TRBV28, with TRBD1 matching over 9 bases. J gave up 4 bases and V 5 bases, and 8 bases lay outside the gene matches. There are 15 residues in the CDR3. CDR1 and CDR2 (germline): MDHEN, SYDVKM. As DNA, the CDR3 is TGTGCCAGCAGTCCGGACAGGGGCAAGAGAGAGACCCAGTACTTC. Translated, it gives CASSPDRGKRETQYF.